This paragraph covers one T cell receptor beta chain sequence. The antigen is unknown. The protocol was immunoSEQ multiplex PCR, while the TCRdb copy is restricted to in-frame clones and leaves out a portion. The sample lists approximately 100,000 clones, roughly 86% occurring once. V shed 4 bases, J shed 7 bases, and the junction held 6 bases outside the gene matches. CDR1 is MNHEY, CDR2 SMNVEV, per germline (reference sequence). This CDR3 has 15 amino acids. The data are from a study of T cell responses to AZD1222 COVID-19 vaccine. Study results and limitations: The span of vaccine-associated CD4 TCRs extended across spike, with dominance at 160-218 and 743-854. Two AZD1222 administrations were followed by greater Spike-specific TCR breadth and depth.

The sample here was peripheral blood, taken on day 0 of MenACWY control vaccination. The source is an adult in good health. The genes are TRBV27 and TRBJ1-6; TRBD1 matches 8 bases. CDR3 sequence: CASSSRTGSNSPLHF. The CDR3 DNA reads as TGTGCCAGCAGTTCAAGGACAGGGTCGAATTCACCCCTCCACTTT.